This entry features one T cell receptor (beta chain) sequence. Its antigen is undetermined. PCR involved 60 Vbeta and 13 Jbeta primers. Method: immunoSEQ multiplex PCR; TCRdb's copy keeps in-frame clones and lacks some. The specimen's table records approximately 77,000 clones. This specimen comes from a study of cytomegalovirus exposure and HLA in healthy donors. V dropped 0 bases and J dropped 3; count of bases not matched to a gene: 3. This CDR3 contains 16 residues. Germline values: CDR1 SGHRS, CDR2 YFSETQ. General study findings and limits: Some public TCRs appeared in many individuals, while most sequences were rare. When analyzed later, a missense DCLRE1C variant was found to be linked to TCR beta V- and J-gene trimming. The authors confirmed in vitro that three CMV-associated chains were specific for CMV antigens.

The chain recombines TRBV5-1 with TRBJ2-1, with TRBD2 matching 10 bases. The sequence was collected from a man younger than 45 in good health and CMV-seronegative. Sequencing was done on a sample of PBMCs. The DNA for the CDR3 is TGCGCCAGCAGCTTGGAGGGACTAGCGTTCTACAATGAGCAGTTCTTC. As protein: CASSLEGLAFYNEQFF.